These 8 T cell receptor beta chains originate from one sample sequenced in a study of neurological immune-mediated disorders. TCRdb re-called the 5' RACE reads with MiXCR, one entry per CDR3 protein. The sample has approximately 86,000 distinct CDR3 sequences, 2% to 3% seen once. Sequenced sample: PBMCs. The receptors here all came from a woman younger than 45 with multiple sclerosis.

Many counts were recorded for this clonotype. This chain connects TRBV19 to TRBJ2-7; D gene uncertain. V dropped 3 bases and J dropped 0 bases, with 9 bases sitting between them. The CDR3 covers 14 residues. From germline, CDR1 is LNHDA and CDR2 SQIVND (reference sequence). The CDR3 spells CASSISSASYEQYF. The DNA for the CDR3 is TGTGCCAGTAGTATTTCGAGCGCCTCCTACGAGCAGTACTTC.

This clonotype was detected ten times or more. V and J are TRBV18 and TRBJ1-6; D not resolved. The CDR3 covers 13 residues. The V gene's germline CDR1 is KGHSH and CDR2 LQKENI. V was shortened by 6 bases and J by 5 bases, with 8 bases between the two germline ends. CDR3 nucleotide sequence: TGTGCCAGCTCCACCCAGGATAATTCACCCCTCCACTTT. Its translation: CASSTQDNSPLHF.

This clonotype was detected ten times or more. The chain combines TRBV7-8 with TRBJ2-1; 7 bases match TRBD1. Germline V lookup: CDR1 SGHVS, CDR2 FQNEAQ. Trimming cost V 0 bases and J 9 bases; bases outside gene matches: 8. CDR3 length: 15 residues. The CDR3 here is CASSLAELPGGEQFF. In DNA form, the CDR3 reads TGTGCCAGCAGCTTAGCGGAACTACCAGGGGGTGAGCAGTTCTTC. The full variable domain, completed using reference TRBV7-8 and TRBJ2-1, is GAGVSQSPRYKVAKRGQDVALRCDPISGHVSLFWYQQALGQGPEFLTYFQNEAQLDKSGLPSDRFFAERPEGSVSTLKIQRTQQEDSAVYLCASSLAELPGGEQFFGPGTRLTVL.

In this sample, this clonotype turned up many times. This rearrangement joins TRBV28 to TRBJ2-2, with a tentative D call TRBD1 (5 bases). Germline V gene sequence: CDR1 MDHEN, CDR2 SYDVKM. The CDR3 runs to 12 residues. The V end lost 6 bases, the J end lost 6 bases, and 8 bases lay between the germline ends. CDR3 protein: CASRDNPGELFF. CDR3 bases: TGTGCCAGCAGGGACAACCCCGGGGAGCTGTTTTTT.

This clonotype was observed at least ten times. This sequence joins TRBV20-1 and TRBJ2-1, with a possible D match to TRBD1 (6 bases). Deletions cut 6 bases from V and 2 bases from J, with 14 bases between. This CDR3 spans 14 amino acids. Germline V gene sequence: CDR1 DFQATT, CDR2 SNEGSKA (reference sequence). DNA of the CDR3: TGCAGTGCAACCGACAGGCCAACCTACAATGAGCAGTTCTTC. This sequence encodes CSATDRPTYNEQFF.

Many counts were recorded for this clonotype. The rearrangement uses TRBV29-1 and TRBJ2-1; D assignment may be TRBD1 or TRBD2 (5 bases each). Germline V lookup: CDR1 SQVTM, CDR2 ANQGSEA. V lost 4 bases and J lost 8, with 12 bases in between. CDR3 size: 12 residues. CDR3 bases: TGCAGCGTTGGAGGGGTTAGGCATGAGCAGTTCTTC. Residues: CSVGGVRHEQFF.

This clonotype was seen ten or more times. The chain employs TRBV7-2 and TRBJ1-5; TRBD1 is a possible D gene (6 bases). Deletions cut 2 bases from V and 5 bases from J, with 13 bases between. This CDR3 spans 15 amino acids. Germline loops: CDR1 SGHTA, CDR2 FQGNSA. CDR3 residues: CASSLKSGGYQPQHF. In DNA, the CDR3 is TGTGCCAGCAGCTTAAAGTCTGGGGGCTATCAGCCCCAGCATTTT.

Ten or more counts support this clonotype. This chain links TRBV20-1 with TRBJ2-7; 9 nucleotides agree with TRBD2. Germline loops: CDR1 DFQATT, CDR2 SNEGSKA (reference sequence). V shed 4 bases and J 2 bases; nucleotides not matched to a gene: 6. CDR3 size: 14 residues. The CDR3 nucleotides are TGCAGTGCTACGACTAGCGGACCTACCTACGAGCAGTACTTC. This translates into CSATTSGPTYEQYF.